This T cell receptor beta chain was identified in a study of T-cell reconstitution after alpha-beta-depleted transplantation in children (dated by TCRdb to the mid-2010s). For the wider study: Using TCR repertoire profiling, the study quantitatively followed how T-cell immune reconstitution unfolded in children after TCRalphabeta/CD19-depleted allogeneic hematopoietic cell transplantation. General findings and caveats noted by the study authors: In some patients, the high TCRbeta diversity seen at day 60 was put down to recipient T cells and intrathymic progenitors that had survived conditioning. Hyperexpanded clone frequencies declined over subsequent months; after one year, T-cell counts and TCRbeta diversity were mostly attributed to newly produced T cells. Apparently early alphabetaT-cell count recovery about two months after transplant reportedly relied on only several hundred rapidly expanded clones derived from non-depleted graft cells.

The library came from PCR. Sequencing was carried out with an Illumina HiSeq 2500. Molecular barcoding was employed in the preparation of TCR libraries, with unique molecular identifiers being used to normalize TCRbeta repertoire quantification. In TCRdb, the public reads were trimmed at Q25 with fastp and aligned with MiXCR, with productive beta chains retained. Rows are unified per CDR3 protein, each entry keeping the most common DNA and genes. The sample yields 440,000 or so distinct CDR3 sequences; around 46% were counted once. 27% of the sample rests with the top ten. V loses 6 bases at its end and J loses 0 bases; junction bases beyond the gene matches: 13. The CDR3 spans 17 residues, from the cysteine through the phenylalanine. CDR3 DNA is the only sequence kept; it has 51 bases, read in frame from the first base. According to the germline V gene (reference sequence), CDR1 reads DFQATT and CDR2 reads SNEGSKA.

A single count supports this clonotype. Its specific antigen is unknown. Base qualities are not provided; no much larger clone lies one nucleotide away. One read is thin evidence. Explained via the paper, the treatment or condition label denotes: allogeneic hematopoietic cell transplantation with graft depleted of TCRalphabeta T cells and CD19 B cells. The transplant recipients were children given TCRalphabeta/CD19-depleted allogeneic hematopoietic cell grafts. The source of this sequence is a girl aged 2-9 years with aplastic anemia, due to receive a stem cell transplant. Here the chain combines TRBV20-1 and TRBJ2-1; TRBD2 aligns with 8 central bases. Source: PBMCs, taken before TCRalphabeta/CD19-depleted stem cell transplant. The DNA sequence follows: TGCAGTGCAAAGATTGGAGCGGGGGCCCACTCCTACAATGAGCAGTTCTTC. It is translated as CSAKIGAGAHSYNEQFF.